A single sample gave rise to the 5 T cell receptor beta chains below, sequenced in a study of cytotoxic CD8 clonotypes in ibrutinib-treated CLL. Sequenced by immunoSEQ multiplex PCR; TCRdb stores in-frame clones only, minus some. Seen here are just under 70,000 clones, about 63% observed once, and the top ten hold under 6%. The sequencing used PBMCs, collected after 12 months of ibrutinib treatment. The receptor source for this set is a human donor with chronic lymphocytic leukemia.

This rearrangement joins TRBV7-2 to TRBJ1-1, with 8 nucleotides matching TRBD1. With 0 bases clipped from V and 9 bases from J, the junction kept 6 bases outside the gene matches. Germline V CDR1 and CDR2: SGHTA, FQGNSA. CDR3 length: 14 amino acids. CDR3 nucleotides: TGTGCCAGCAGCTTAGCGGTGGTCAGGGGGCAAGCTTTCTTT. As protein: CASSLAVVRGQAFF.

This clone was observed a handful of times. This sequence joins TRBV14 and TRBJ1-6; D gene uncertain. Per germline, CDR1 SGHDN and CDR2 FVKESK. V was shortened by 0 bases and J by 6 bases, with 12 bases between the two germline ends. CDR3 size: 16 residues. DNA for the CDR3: TGTGCCAGCAGCCAAGATGTCGTGGTCATTAATTCACCCCTCCACTTT. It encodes CASSQDVVVINSPLHF.

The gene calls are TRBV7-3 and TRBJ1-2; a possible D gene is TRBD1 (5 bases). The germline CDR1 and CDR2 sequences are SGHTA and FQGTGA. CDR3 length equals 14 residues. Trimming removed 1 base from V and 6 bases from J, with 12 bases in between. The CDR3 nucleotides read TGTGCCAGCAGCTTAAATCCAGGGCAGAATGGCTACACCTTC. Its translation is CASSLNPGQNGYTF.

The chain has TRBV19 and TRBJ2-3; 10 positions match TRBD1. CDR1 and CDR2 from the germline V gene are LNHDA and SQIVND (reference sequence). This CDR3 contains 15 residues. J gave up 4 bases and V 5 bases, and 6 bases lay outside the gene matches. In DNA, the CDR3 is TGTGCCAGTAGTGCCCGGGACAGGGGCCCAGATACGCAGTATTTT. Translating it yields CASSARDRGPDTQYF.

CDR3: CASSPSARDTEAFF. For the CDR3, the DNA is TGTGCCAGTAGTCCCTCTGCGAGGGACACTGAAGCTTTCTTT. The chain is built from TRBV19 and TRBJ1-1; the D is unclear. The CDR3 spans 14 residues. The V end lost 5 bases, the J end lost 3 bases, and 13 bases lay between the germline ends. Germline values: CDR1 LNHDA, CDR2 SQIVND (reference sequence).